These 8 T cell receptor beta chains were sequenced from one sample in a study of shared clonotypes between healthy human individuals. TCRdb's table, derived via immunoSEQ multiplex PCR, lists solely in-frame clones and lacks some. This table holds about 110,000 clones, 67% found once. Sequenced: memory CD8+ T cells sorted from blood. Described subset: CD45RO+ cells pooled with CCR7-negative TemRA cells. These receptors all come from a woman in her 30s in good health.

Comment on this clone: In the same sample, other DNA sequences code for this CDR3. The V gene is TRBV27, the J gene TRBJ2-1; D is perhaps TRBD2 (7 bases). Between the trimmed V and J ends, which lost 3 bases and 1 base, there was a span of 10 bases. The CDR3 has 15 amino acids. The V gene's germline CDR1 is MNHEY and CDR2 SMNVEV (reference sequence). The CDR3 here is CASSFRGGSYNEQFF. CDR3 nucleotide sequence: TGTGCCAGCAGTTTCAGGGGAGGGTCCTACAATGAGCAGTTCTTC.

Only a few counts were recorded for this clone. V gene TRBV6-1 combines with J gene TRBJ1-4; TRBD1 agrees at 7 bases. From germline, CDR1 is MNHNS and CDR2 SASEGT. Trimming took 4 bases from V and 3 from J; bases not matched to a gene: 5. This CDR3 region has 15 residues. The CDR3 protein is CASSVMTGSNEKLFF. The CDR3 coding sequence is TGTGCCAGCAGTGTTATGACAGGGTCTAATGAAAAACTGTTTTTT.

CDR3 sequence: CASSPRMGILSPYEQYF. The CDR3, as DNA: TGTGCCAGCAGCCCCAGAATGGGTATCCTTAGTCCCTACGAGCAGTACTTC. The V and J genes are TRBV14 and TRBJ2-7; D is uncertain. Trimming took 4 bases from V and 2 from J, leaving 21 bases between them. Per germline, CDR1 SGHDN and CDR2 FVKESK. CDR3 length equals 17 residues.

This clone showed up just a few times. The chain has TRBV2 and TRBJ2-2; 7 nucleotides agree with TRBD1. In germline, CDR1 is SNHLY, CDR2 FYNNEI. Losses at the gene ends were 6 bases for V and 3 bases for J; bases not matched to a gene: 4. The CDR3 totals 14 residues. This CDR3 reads CASRPRGYTGELFF. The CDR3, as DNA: TGTGCCAGCAGGCCCAGGGGGTACACCGGGGAGCTGTTTTTT.

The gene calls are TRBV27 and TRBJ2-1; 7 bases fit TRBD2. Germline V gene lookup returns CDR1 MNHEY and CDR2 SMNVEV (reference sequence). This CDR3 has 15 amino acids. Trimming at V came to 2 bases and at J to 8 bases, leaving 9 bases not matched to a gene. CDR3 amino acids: CASSLARTSGHEQFF. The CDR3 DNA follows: TGTGCCAGCAGTTTAGCTCGGACTAGTGGTCATGAGCAGTTCTTC.

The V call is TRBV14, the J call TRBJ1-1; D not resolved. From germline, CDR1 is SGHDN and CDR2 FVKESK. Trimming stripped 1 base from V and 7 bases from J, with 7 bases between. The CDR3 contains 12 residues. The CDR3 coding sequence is TGTGCCAGCAGCCAAGGGACCTTTGAAGCTTTCTTT. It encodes CASSQGTFEAFF.

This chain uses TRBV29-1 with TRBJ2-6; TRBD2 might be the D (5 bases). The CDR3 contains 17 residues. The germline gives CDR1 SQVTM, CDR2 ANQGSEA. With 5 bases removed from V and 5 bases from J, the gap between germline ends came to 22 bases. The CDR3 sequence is CSVTLVLVQSRANVLTF. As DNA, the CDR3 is TGCAGCGTTACACTAGTACTAGTACAAAGTCGGGCCAACGTCCTGACTTTC.

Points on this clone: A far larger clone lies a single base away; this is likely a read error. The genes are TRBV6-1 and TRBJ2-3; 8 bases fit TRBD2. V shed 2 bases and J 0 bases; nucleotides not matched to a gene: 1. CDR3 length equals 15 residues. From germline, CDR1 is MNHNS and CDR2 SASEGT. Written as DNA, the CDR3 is TGTGCCAGCAGTGAAATAGCGGGAAGCACAGATACGCAGTATTTT. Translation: CASSEIAGSTDTQYF.